This is a list of T cell receptor beta chains from one sample in a study of blood T cell repertoires in COVID-19. The assay was immunoSEQ multiplex PCR, and TCRdb's table has in-frame clones only and misses some. The table has hundreds of thousands of clones, around 90% seen once. The sample was PBMCs or T cells enriched from blood (not recorded which). Source of these receptors: a middle-aged woman who had recovered from COVID-19. CDR3s include the opening cysteine and the closing phenylalanine or tryptophan. Each record gives: J gene, clone size, CDR3 length, V gene, D gene, CDR3 protein, CDR3 DNA. The D gene is left open where the match is weak. Some rows mark clone size as missing; the rest say once, few, many or name a class of expanded clone.

TRBJ2-1,NA,13,TRBV7-2,NA,CASSLGWEATGFF,TGTGCCAGCAGCTTAGGGTGGGAAGCGACAGGGTTCTTC
TRBJ2-1,NA,14,TRBV10-3,NA,CAISESSDSNEQFF,TGTGCCATCAGTGAGTCGTCGGACTCCAATGAGCAGTTCTTC
TRBJ2-7,NA,13,TRBV7-2,NA,CASSFSRDYEQYF,TGTGCCAGCAGCTTTTCAAGAGACTACGAGCAGTACTTC
TRBJ2-1,few,15,TRBV7-2,NA,CASSPRVGAYNEQFF,TGTGCCAGCAGCCCACGCGTCGGGGCCTACAATGAGCAGTTCTTC
TRBJ2-1,NA,16,TRBV10-3,TRBD2,CAISGFLGEGTNEQFF,TGTGCCATCAGTGGGTTTTTGGGGGAGGGCACCAATGAGCAGTTCTTC
TRBJ1-2,NA,14,TRBV4-3,NA,CASSQDPFLYGYTF,TGCGCCAGCAGCCAAGACCCTTTCCTCTATGGCTACACCTTC
TRBJ2-3,few,13,TRBV5-6,NA,CASSLAGSDTQYF,TGTGCCAGCAGCTTGGCCGGGTCAGATACGCAGTATTTT
TRBJ2-1,NA,15,TRBV6-5,TRBD2,CASSYGASGYNEQFF,TGTGCCAGCAGTTACGGGGCTAGCGGTTACAATGAGCAGTTCTTC
TRBJ2-7,once,16,TRBV6-6,TRBD2,CASHMDRTSGPYEQYF,TGTGCCAGTCACATGGACAGGACTAGCGGCCCCTACGAGCAGTACTTC
TRBJ2-3,NA,16,TRBV9,TRBD1,CASSVAGDSSTDTQYF,TGTGCCAGCAGCGTAGCAGGGGACAGTAGCACAGATACGCAGTATTTT
TRBJ2-5,NA,12,TRBV5-4,NA,CASGQGQETQYF,TGTGCCAGCGGCCAGGGGCAAGAGACCCAGTACTTC
TRBJ2-7,NA,16,TRBV4-1,TRBD2,CASSPGLGVPPYEQYF,TGCGCCAGCAGCCCGGGACTAGGGGTCCCCCCCTACGAGCAGTACTTC
TRBJ1-1,NA,11,TRBV30,NA,CAWSVGLEAFF,TGTGCCTGGAGTGTTGGCTTGGAAGCTTTCTTT
TRBJ2-7,NA,14,TRBV30,TRBD1,CAWGPGGASYEQYF,TGTGCCTGGGGACCAGGGGGCGCGTCCTACGAGCAGTACTTC
TRBJ2-7,few,14,TRBV28,NA,CASHRRQGIYEQYF,TGTGCCAGCCACCGGCGGCAGGGGATATACGAGCAGTACTTC